The 20 T cell receptor beta chains listed next were all sequenced from one sample in a study of CD8+ T cells in alopecia areata. RNA was extracted and reverse transcribed into cDNA as the sequencing template. TCRdb keeps only in-frame clones here, not all; method: immunoSEQ multiplex PCR. The sample has under 110,000 clones, roughly three fifths seen once; the top ten hold around 17%. Treatment defined: oral pan-JAK inhibitor, 5-10 mg twice daily. This specimen was CD8+ T cells sorted from blood, taken at approximately week 61, from a patient treated with tofacitinib. The source is a human donor with alopecia areata.

In its sample, this clone was seen a few times. This rearrangement joins TRBV30 to TRBJ2-2; 12 bases align to TRBD1. From germline, CDR1 is GTSNPN and CDR2 SVGIG (reference sequence). CDR3 length equals 15 residues. J gave up 6 bases and V 3 bases, and 5 bases lay outside the gene matches. In nucleotides, the CDR3 is TGTGCCTGGAGCGCCGGGACAGGGGGCTCCGGGGAGCTGTTTTTT. Translation: CAWSAGTGGSGELFF.

The chain is built from TRBV5-1 and TRBJ2-1; D may be TRBD2 (5 bases). The V gene's germline CDR1 is SGHRS and CDR2 YFSETQ. V gave up 6 bases and J gave up 0 bases, with 16 bases separating them. The CDR3 contains 16 residues. CDR3 residues: CASNFGPGSSYNEQFF. The CDR3 DNA reads TGCGCCAGCAATTTTGGGCCGGGAAGCTCCTACAATGAGCAGTTCTTC.

The gene calls are TRBV27 and TRBJ1-5, with D uncertain. Germline CDR1 MNHEY, CDR2 SMNVEV (reference sequence). Trimming removed 9 bases from V and 2 bases from J, with 11 bases in between. The CDR3 is 13 residues long. CDR3 in DNA: TGTGCCAGACCGAGGGAGGGCAATCAGCCCCAGCATTTT. Translating it yields CARPREGNQPQHF.

V usage is TRBV29-1 and J usage is TRBJ1-2; the D gene is possibly TRBD1 (5 bases). The germline V gene encodes CDR1 SQVTM and CDR2 ANQGSEA. Between the trimmed V and J ends, which lost 3 bases and 7 bases, there was a span of 12 bases. There are 12 residues in the CDR3. CDR3 residues: CSVDRQGFGYTF. CDR3 bases: TGCAGCGTTGATCGTCAGGGATTTGGCTACACCTTC.

The V gene is TRBV5-4, the J gene TRBJ2-7; 10 bases agree with TRBD1. Trimming cost V 3 bases and J 7 bases; bases outside gene matches: 7. Germline values: CDR1 SGHNT, CDR2 YYREEE (reference sequence). There are 14 residues in the CDR3. CDR3 nucleotide sequence: TGTGCCAGCAGCTCCGACAGGGGGCCTAGAGAGCAGTACTTC. Protein: CASSSDRGPREQYF.

This clone was counted only a few times. The rearrangement links TRBV27 to TRBJ2-6; D is unclear. V was clipped by 5 bases and J by 0 bases, with 8 bases between them. Per the germline V gene, CDR1 is MNHEY and CDR2 is SMNVEV (reference sequence). CDR3 length equals 15 residues. CDR3 DNA sequence: TGTGCCAGCAGTCAAGTTCGCTCTGGGGCCAACGTCCTGACTTTC. Its translation: CASSQVRSGANVLTF.

This chain uses TRBV27 with TRBJ2-7, with D tentatively TRBD1 (6 bases). The CDR3 runs to 18 residues. V was cut by 8 bases and J by 4 bases, with 30 bases left in between. The V gene's germline CDR1 is MNHEY and CDR2 SMNVEV (reference sequence). The CDR3 region is CASAHFLLSGHYRYEQYF. Written as DNA, the CDR3 is TGTGCCAGCGCTCATTTTTTGTTATCGGGACATTACCGGTACGAGCAGTACTTC.

V is TRBV6-5 and J is TRBJ2-2; D remains ambiguous. V lost 10 bases, J lost 5 bases, and 8 bases lay in between. Germline assignment: CDR1 MNHEY and CDR2 SVGAGI. The CDR3 spans 11 residues. As DNA, the CDR3 is TGTGCCACCGAAGGTACCGGGGAGCTGTTTTTT. Its protein product is CATEGTGELFF.

The rearrangement uses TRBV27 and TRBJ2-5; TRBD1 or TRBD2 may be the D gene (6 bases each). In germline, CDR1 is MNHEY, CDR2 SMNVEV (reference sequence). The CDR3 sequence is 13 residues long. Trimming stripped 4 bases from V and 4 bases from J, with 10 bases between. The CDR3 reads CASSWGAGETQYF. The CDR3 DNA reads TGTGCCAGCAGTTGGGGGGCGGGAGAGACCCAGTACTTC.

Of note for this clone: Other nucleotide sequences from this sample produce the same CDR3. This chain's CDR3 is CSAGETQYF. DNA of the CDR3: TGCAGTGCTGGCGAGACCCAGTACTTC. The chain recombines TRBV20-1 with TRBJ2-5, with D unresolved. The CDR3 has 9 amino acids. The germline CDR1 and CDR2 sequences are DFQATT and SNEGSKA (reference sequence). V dropped 5 bases and J dropped 5 bases, with 3 bases sitting between them.

The V call is TRBV6-6, the J call TRBJ2-7, with D maybe TRBD1 (5 bases). Trimming cost V 6 bases and J 3 bases, with 9 bases left between them. The CDR3 extends over 12 amino acids. Germline-derived CDR1 and CDR2 are MNHNY and SVGAGI (reference sequence). The CDR3 bases are TGTGCCAGCAGCCTTGACAGCTACGAGCAGTACTTC. Its translation: CASSLDSYEQYF.

This chain links TRBV5-6 with TRBJ2-4; 12 bases agree with TRBD1. The germline CDR1 and CDR2 sequences are SGHDT and YYEEEE. The J segment lost 5 bases and the V segment lost 7 bases, leaving 10 bases of the junction unmatched. The CDR3 runs 16 residues. In DNA form, the CDR3 reads TGTGCCAGCCGGGAAGGGACAGGGGGCCTCCAAAACATTCAGTACTTC. This codes for CASREGTGGLQNIQYF.

The chain links TRBV13 to TRBJ2-1; TRBD1 matches 9 bases. Trimming cost V 4 bases and J 10 bases; bases outside gene matches: 20. The germline CDR1 and CDR2 sequences are PRHDT and FYEKMQ (reference sequence). This CDR3 comprises 18 residues. CDR3 bases: TGTGCCAGCAGCTCCCGGACAGGGGCCTATCTTTCGGGGGACGAGCAGTTCTTC. Amino acids: CASSSRTGAYLSGDEQFF.

The CDR3 DNA follows: TGTGCCAGCACCCCCACGGACGGGAACACTGAAGCTTTCTTT. Encoded protein: CASTPTDGNTEAFF. This rearrangement joins TRBV6-5 to TRBJ1-1; D gene uncertain. CDR1 and CDR2 from the germline V gene are MNHEY and SVGAGI. V shed 7 bases and J shed 1 base, with 13 bases lying between them. The CDR3 loop spans 14 amino acids.

This chain joins TRBV19 and TRBJ1-6, with 8 bases identical to TRBD1. The CDR3 has 15 residues. Looked up from germline, CDR1 is LNHDA and CDR2 is SQIVND (reference sequence). V shed 5 bases, J shed 13 bases, and the junction held 13 bases outside the gene matches. The DNA of the CDR3 is TGTGCCAGTAGTTCCTTCCGGACAGGGACCATGCCCCTCCACTTT. This gives the protein CASSSFRTGTMPLHF.

Comment on this clone: One end of the junction does not line up with germline, which may come from a read error. The rearrangement uses TRBV30 and TRBJ1-1; 7 nucleotides line up with TRBD1. CDR1 and CDR2 (germline): GTSNPN, SVGIG (reference sequence). CDR3 length: 12 residues. In DNA form, the CDR3 reads TGTGCTTGGAACAGGGGGAACACTGAAGCTTTCTTT. As protein: CAWNRGNTEAFF.

The chain is built from TRBV5-1 and TRBJ1-4, with unresolved D. CDR1 and CDR2 (germline): SGHRS, YFSETQ. V lost 4 bases and J 4 bases, leaving 14 bases between the germline ends. The length of the CDR3 is 15 residues. The CDR3 DNA sequence: TGCGCCAGCAGCCCGGCCGGGCGGCTTAATGAAAAACTGTTTTTT. As protein: CASSPAGRLNEKLFF.

The chain recombines TRBV19 with TRBJ2-2, with D hard to call. CDR3 size: 12 residues. The germline V gene has CDR1 LNHDA and CDR2 SQIVND (reference sequence). The V gene lost 7 bases and the J gene lost 3 bases, with 6 bases spanning the gap. CDR3 protein: CASNVDTGELFF. DNA of the CDR3: TGTGCCAGTAACGTAGACACCGGGGAGCTGTTTTTT.

This clone appeared a few times. This chain uses TRBV14 with TRBJ2-5; either TRBD1 or TRBD2 may fit D (5 bases each). The germline CDR1 and CDR2 sequences are SGHDN and FVKESK. V shed 4 bases and J shed 4 bases, with 10 bases lying between them. The CDR3 loop spans 13 amino acids. The CDR3 protein is CASSPLGGETQYF. In DNA, the CDR3 is TGTGCCAGCAGCCCCCTTGGGGGAGAGACCCAGTACTTC.

CDR3 region: CASSQGRAGAYYEQYF. The CDR3, as DNA: TGCGCCAGCAGCCAAGGGAGGGCGGGGGCCTACTACGAGCAGTACTTC. V gene TRBV4-1 combines with J gene TRBJ2-7, with a weak D call TRBD2 (7 bases). This CDR3 spans 16 amino acids. Germline V gene data show CDR1 as MGHRA and CDR2 as YSYEKL. Between the trimmed V and J ends, which lost 1 base and 3 bases, there was a span of 16 bases.